A single sample gave rise to the 18 T cell receptor beta chains below, sequenced in a study of T cell responses to AZD1222 COVID-19 vaccine. The protocol was immunoSEQ multiplex PCR, while the TCRdb copy is restricted to in-frame clones and leaves out a portion. The sample includes tens of thousands of clones, 70% to 90% of them seen just once. This sample comprised peripheral blood, obtained on day 0 of AZD1222 vaccination. All receptors come from an adult in good health.

The CDR3 reads CASSLVQGDGYTF. The CDR3 nucleotides read TGTGCCAGCAGCTTAGTTCAGGGAGATGGCTACACCTTC. V gene TRBV11-2 combines with J gene TRBJ1-2; TRBD1 might be the D (5 bases). This CDR3 comprises 13 residues. The V gene's germline CDR1 is SGHAT and CDR2 FQNNGV. Trimming removed 1 base from V and 6 bases from J, with 9 bases in between.

V gene TRBV7-9 combines with J gene TRBJ1-5; 7 bases agree with TRBD1. Germline values: CDR1 SEHNR, CDR2 FQNEAQ (reference sequence). Trimming took 4 bases from V and 5 from J; bases not matched to a gene: 5. CDR3 length: 14 amino acids. CDR3 protein: CASSSGTDYQPQHF. The CDR3 nucleotides are TGTGCCAGCAGCTCCGGGACAGACTATCAGCCCCAGCATTTT.

The chain employs TRBV4-1 and TRBJ2-1; tentative D call: TRBD2 (5 bases). V was clipped by 4 bases and J by 9 bases, with 7 bases between them. The CDR3 length is 11 residues. Germline-derived CDR1 and CDR2 are MGHRA and YSYEKL. CDR3 DNA: TGCGCCAGCAGCCTAGGGAGTGAGCAGTTCTTC. Translating it yields CASSLGSEQFF.

V gene TRBV6-1 combines with J gene TRBJ1-5; no clear D gene. The CDR3 totals 16 residues. Germline loops: CDR1 MNHNS, CDR2 SASEGT. Trimming stripped 0 bases from V and 0 bases from J, with 9 bases between. CDR3 amino acids: CASSEAAVFSNQPQHF. The CDR3 DNA is TGTGCCAGCAGTGAAGCGGCAGTGTTTAGCAATCAGCCCCAGCATTTT.

The V call is TRBV7-8, the J call TRBJ1-1, with 7 bases lining up with TRBD1. V shed 5 bases and J 5 bases; nucleotides not matched to a gene: 5. From germline, CDR1 is SGHVS and CDR2 FQNEAQ. The length of the CDR3 is 13 residues. CDR3 region: CASSVQGYTEAFF. DNA for the CDR3: TGTGCCAGCAGCGTACAGGGGTATACTGAAGCTTTCTTT.

The gene calls are TRBV10-3 and TRBJ1-1; the D is unclear. This CDR3 is 13 amino acids long. Trimming removed 10 bases at V and 8 bases at J, with 20 bases between. Per the germline V gene, CDR1 is ENHRY and CDR2 is SYGVKD. CDR3 in amino acids: CATADTRTLEAFF. As DNA, the CDR3 is TGTGCCACCGCCGACACCAGAACACTCGAAGCTTTCTTT.

This rearrangement joins TRBV19 to TRBJ1-6, with D unresolved. CDR1 and CDR2 (germline): LNHDA, SQIVND (reference sequence). With 3 bases removed from V and 4 bases from J, the gap between germline ends came to 13 bases. The CDR3 spans 16 residues. Here the CDR3 reads CASSMERTRYNSPLHF. The DNA for the CDR3 is TGTGCCAGTAGTATGGAACGGACGAGATATAATTCACCCCTCCACTTT.

This rearrangement joins TRBV6-5 to TRBJ2-5; 8 bases line up with TRBD2. CDR1 is MNHEY, CDR2 SVGAGI, per germline. This CDR3 contains 12 residues. J was trimmed by 0 bases and V by 11 bases; bases with no gene match: 2. The DNA for the CDR3 is TGTGCCTCGGGAGGGTACCAAGAGACCCAGTACTTC. Its protein is CASGGYQETQYF.

The chain couples TRBV7-8 to TRBJ1-1; 8 bases are a match to TRBD1. V was clipped by 5 bases and J by 2 bases; unmatched bases: 7. Germline V CDR1 and CDR2: SGHVS, FQNEAQ. This CDR3 is 15 amino acids long. The CDR3 is CASSQGGTGNTEAFF. CDR3 coding DNA: TGTGCCAGCAGCCAGGGGGGGACAGGAAACACTGAAGCTTTCTTT. The variable domain in full, completed from reference TRBV7-8 and TRBJ1-1, reads GAGVSQSPRYKVAKRGQDVALRCDPISGHVSLFWYQQALGQGPEFLTYFQNEAQLDKSGLPSDRFFAERPEGSVSTLKIQRTQQEDSAVYLCASSQGGTGNTEAFFGQGTRLTVV.

The genes are TRBV19 and TRBJ1-2, with D possibly matching TRBD1 (5 bases). Per germline, CDR1 LNHDA and CDR2 SQIVND (reference sequence). The CDR3 covers 11 residues. The ends were cut back, 10 bases at V and 7 bases at J, with 13 bases in the middle. The CDR3 loop is CATMTAFGYTF. CDR3 DNA sequence: TGTGCCACAATGACAGCCTTTGGCTACACCTTC.

The V call is TRBV6-5, the J call TRBJ1-2, with a tentative D call TRBD1 (5 bases). The germline V gene has CDR1 MNHEY and CDR2 SVGAGI. Trimming removed 8 bases from V and 1 base from J, with 11 bases in between. The CDR3 is 13 amino acids. The CDR3 is CASGVQGNYGYTF. CDR3 nucleotides: TGTGCCAGCGGCGTTCAGGGTAACTATGGCTACACCTTC.

This chain joins TRBV20-1 and TRBJ1-6; D is ambiguous. The CDR3 has 11 residues. Trimming cost V 6 bases and J 16 bases, with 16 bases left between them. CDR1 is DFQATT and CDR2 is SNEGSKA in the germline V gene (reference sequence). The CDR3 sequence is CSANTDRALHF. CDR3 nucleotides: TGCAGTGCAAATACCGACCGAGCGCTCCACTTT.

This clone was observed a few times. The chain employs TRBV6-5 and TRBJ1-1; 9 positions match TRBD1. Germline lookup yields CDR1 MNHEY and CDR2 SVGAGI. The CDR3 runs to 12 residues. Trimming at V came to 7 bases and at J to 11 bases, leaving 8 bases not matched to a gene. The CDR3 DNA sequence: TGTGCCAGCAAGGGACAGGGAGTGTGGGCTTTCTTT. Amino acids: CASKGQGVWAFF.

The table lists this clone with a few counts. The gene calls are TRBV11-2 and TRBJ2-7; 10 nucleotides line up with TRBD2. CDR1 SGHAT and CDR2 FQNNGV come from the germline V gene. Trimming removed 3 bases from V and 4 bases from J; junction bases left unmatched: 3. This CDR3 comprises 14 residues. The CDR3 loop is CASSFGTSVYEQYF. The DNA of the CDR3 is TGTGCCAGCAGCTTCGGGACTAGCGTATACGAGCAGTACTTC.

The genes are TRBV7-8 and TRBJ1-6; D is ambiguous. The CDR3 spans 13 residues. Germline CDR1 SGHVS, CDR2 FQNEAQ. The V end lost 2 bases, the J end lost 6 bases, and 5 bases lay between the germline ends. The CDR3 coding sequence is TGTGCCAGCAGCTTATCTCGTAATTCACCCCTCCACTTT. Translation: CASSLSRNSPLHF.

The gene calls are TRBV19 and TRBJ1-5, with D unclear. This CDR3 region has 15 residues. Germline V lookup: CDR1 LNHDA, CDR2 SQIVND (reference sequence). Trimming took 4 bases from V and 11 from J, leaving 21 bases between them. The CDR3 reads CASSKIPSRHRAQHF. CDR3 in DNA: TGTGCCAGTAGTAAGATCCCCTCTCGCCACCGGGCCCAGCATTTT.

The V and J genes are TRBV19 and TRBJ1-2; D ambiguous. The CDR3 is made up of 14 amino acids. CDR1 and CDR2 from the germline V gene are LNHDA and SQIVND (reference sequence). V was cut by 4 bases and J by 4 bases, with 13 bases left in between. The CDR3 coding sequence is TGTGCCAGTAGTACCCTCTCCGTGACCTATGGCTACACCTTC. This gives the protein CASSTLSVTYGYTF.

This rearrangement joins TRBV2 to TRBJ1-5; unclear D gene. Germline values: CDR1 SNHLY, CDR2 FYNNEI. V lost 6 bases and J 0 bases, leaving 12 bases between the germline ends. This CDR3 has 15 amino acids. The CDR3 loop reads CASRTDGHSNQPQHF. DNA for the CDR3: TGTGCCAGCAGAACGGACGGGCATAGCAATCAGCCCCAGCATTTT.